This TCR beta chain was sequenced during a study of blood T cell repertoires in COVID-19 (TCRdb year 2020). Study-wide context: Samples from collaborators originated in the United States, Italy and Spain and spanned both the acute and convalescent phases of COVID-19. The prospective study material was composed of cDNA or gDNA derived from T cells, B-cell-depleted T cells, or PBMCs. The samples were drawn from two sources: the first 160 participants of the ongoing ImmuneRACE study, and 1,200 or so subjects contributed by 6 global collaborators. A de-identified subject ID, COVID-19 status, age in years and sex were almost always included in the sample metadata. Subjects who had been exposed to COVID-19, were actively infected with it, or had recovered from it provided the deeply sampled blood TCRbeta repertoires that made up the dataset. The repertoires were made available in a free public database intended to serve as a resource for research on the immune response to SARS-CoV-2. HLA class I and class II types, where available, came from metadata supplied by the sample provider rather than from assay-based typing. What the work shows at the level of the full study, not this receptor alone: Clinical and demographic metadata were provided uncurated, with the amount varying by source and participant.

Trimming accounts for 6 bases at V and 6 bases at J, while the number of junction bases matched to no gene is 7. Reading from cysteine to phenylalanine, the CDR3 counts 13 amino acids. Here the CDR3 DNA is all that survives: 39 bases in frame from base 1. The germline V gene encodes CDR1 ENHRY and CDR2 SYGVKD. A remark on this clone: Its antigen specificity is not known. One base away there is no much larger clone; base qualities are not given.

Whole blood was collected in K2EDTA tubes by collaborating institutions according to the institutions' own protocols. For TCRbeta analysis, collaborator samples were shipped as frozen whole blood, as isolated PBMCs, or as DNA extracted from either sample type. The immunoSEQ Assay, a bias-controlled multiplex PCR, was used to amplify TCRbeta CDR3 regions from genomic DNA. The authors' analysis ran thus. Within the assay, amplification of reference gene primers was used to estimate how many nucleated cells each sample contained. To quantify the absolute abundance of each unique TCRbeta CDR3 rearrangement, sequence reads were collapsed and filtered. For each sample, productive Simpson clonality was calculated by taking the square root of Simpson's diversity index across productive rearrangements. TCRdb provides this immuneACCESS table in a form limited to in-frame rearrangements. Some clones are lacking; in checked studies, under half of them reflect an unresolved V gene, and why the rest are absent is not known. V, J and clone size derive from that table, while D and trimming were established from the DNA sequence. The sample profile shows tens of thousands of clones; roughly nine tenths of them were found once. The top ten hold roughly an eighth of the sample.

Recombination connected TRBV10-3 to TRBJ1-2, and 7 bases in between align with TRBD1. This TCR was recovered from a human donor in a cohort sampled during active COVID-19. Sequencing was done on a sample of peripheral blood. The CDR3 region: CAISPQTGDGYTF. The DNA reads as follows: TGTGCCATCAGCCCGCAAACAGGGGATGGCTACACCTTC.